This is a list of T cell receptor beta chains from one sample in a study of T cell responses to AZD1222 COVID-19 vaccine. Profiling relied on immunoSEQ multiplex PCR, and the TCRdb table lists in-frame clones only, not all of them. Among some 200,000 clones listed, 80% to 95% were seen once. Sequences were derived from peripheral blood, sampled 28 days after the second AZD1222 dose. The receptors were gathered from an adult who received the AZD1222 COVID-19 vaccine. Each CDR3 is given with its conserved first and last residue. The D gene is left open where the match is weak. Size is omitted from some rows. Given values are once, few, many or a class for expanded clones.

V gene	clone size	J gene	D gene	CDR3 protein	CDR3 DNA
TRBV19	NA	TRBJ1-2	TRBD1	CASTARGRTGGFGYTF	TGTGCCAGTACCGCCCGGGGGAGGACAGGGGGTTTTGGCTACACCTTC
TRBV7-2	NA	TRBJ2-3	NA	CASSLTITDTQYF	TGTGCCAGCAGCTTAACGATCACAGATACGCAGTATTTT
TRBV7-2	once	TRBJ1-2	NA	CASSGRSRANYGYTF	TGTGCCAGCAGCGGACGGTCCAGAGCTAACTATGGCTACACCTTC
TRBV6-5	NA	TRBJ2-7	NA	CASRRERVPYEQYF	TGTGCCAGCAGACGGGAGCGGGTCCCCTACGAGCAGTACTTC
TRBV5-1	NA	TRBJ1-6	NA	CASSLGQSKGNSPLHF	TGCGCCAGCAGCTTGGGACAAAGCAAGGGTAATTCACCCCTCCACTTT
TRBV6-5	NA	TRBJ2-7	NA	CASSYGERSYEQYF	TGTGCCAGCAGTTACGGGGAGCGGTCCTACGAGCAGTACTTC
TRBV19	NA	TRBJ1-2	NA	CASSVDSYGYTF	TGTGCCAGTAGTGTCGACTCCTATGGCTACACCTTC
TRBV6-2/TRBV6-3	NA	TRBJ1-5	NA	CASSPDGTRQPQHF	TGTGCCAGCAGCCCCGACGGGACGCGGCAGCCCCAGCATTTT
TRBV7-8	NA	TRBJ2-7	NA	CASSLPNYEQYF	TGTGCCAGCAGCTTACCGAATTACGAGCAGTACTTC
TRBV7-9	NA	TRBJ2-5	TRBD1	CASSDRVGYQETQYF	TGTGCCAGTTCGGACAGGGTCGGGTACCAAGAGACCCAGTACTTC
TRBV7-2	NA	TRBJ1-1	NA	CASSLVRRNAEAFF	TGTGCCAGCAGCTTAGTACGGCGCAACGCTGAAGCTTTCTTT
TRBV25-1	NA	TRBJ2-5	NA	CASNLRAGETQYF	TGTGCCAGCAATCTGCGGGCAGGGGAGACCCAGTACTTC
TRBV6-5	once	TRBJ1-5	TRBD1	CASSYGQGAGQPQHF	TGTGCCAGCAGCTATGGACAGGGGGCCGGGCAGCCCCAGCATTTT
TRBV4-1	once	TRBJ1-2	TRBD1	CASSQEDRVGGYTF	TGCGCCAGCAGCCAAGAGGACAGGGTTGGTGGCTACACCTTC
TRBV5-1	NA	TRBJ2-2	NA	CASDPGARNTGELFF	TGCGCCAGCGATCCAGGGGCTAGGAACACCGGGGAGCTGTTTTTT
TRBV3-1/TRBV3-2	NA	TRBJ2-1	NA	CASSQARGGIFF	TGTGCCAGCAGCCAAGCCAGGGGGGGTATTTTCTTC
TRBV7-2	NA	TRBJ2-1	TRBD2	CASSWLSTRGGGNEQFF	TGTGCCAGCAGCTGGCTTTCGACTCGCGGGGGGGGGAATGAGCAGTTCTTC
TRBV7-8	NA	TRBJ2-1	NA	CASRTLSLPGSYNEQFF	TGTGCCAGCAGAACACTCAGCCTCCCCGGCTCCTACAATGAGCAGTTCTTC
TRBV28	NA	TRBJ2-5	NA	CASIRQGGAGQETQYF	TGTGCCAGCATTCGACAGGGTGGAGCGGGCCAAGAGACCCAGTACTTC
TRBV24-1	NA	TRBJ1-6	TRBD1	CATQQGTGATPLHF	TGTGCCACCCAACAGGGGACAGGGGCCACACCCCTCCACTTT
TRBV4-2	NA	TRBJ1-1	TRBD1	CASSQSVDREAEAFF	TGTGCCAGCAGCCAAAGCGTGGACAGGGAAGCTGAAGCTTTCTTT
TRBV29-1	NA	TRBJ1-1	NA	CSVGSAGLGAFF	TGCAGCGTCGGGTCCGCAGGCTTAGGGGCTTTCTTT
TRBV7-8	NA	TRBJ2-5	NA	CASSFGGTQKETQYF	TGTGCCAGCAGCTTCGGTGGGACACAGAAAGAGACCCAGTACTTC
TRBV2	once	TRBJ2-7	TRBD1	CASSRTGGAYEQYF	TGTGCCAGCAGTCGGACAGGGGGAGCGTACGAGCAGTACTTC
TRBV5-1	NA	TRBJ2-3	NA	CASSLGGAANTDTQYF	TGCGCCAGCAGCTTGGGGGGAGCGGCAAACACAGATACGCAGTATTTT
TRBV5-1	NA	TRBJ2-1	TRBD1	CASSLTGASSYNEQFF	TGCGCCAGCAGCCTAACAGGGGCCAGCTCCTACAATGAGCAGTTCTTC
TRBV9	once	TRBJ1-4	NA	CASSNGQKEEKLFF	TGTGCCAGCAGCAACGGACAAAAAGAGGAAAAACTGTTTTTT
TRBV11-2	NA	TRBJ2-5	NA	CASSPLQGSETQYF	TGTGCCAGCAGCCCCCTACAGGGAAGCGAGACCCAGTACTTC
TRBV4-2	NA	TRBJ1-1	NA	CASSQPGTLNTEAFF	TGTGCCAGCAGCCAACCTGGGACACTGAACACTGAAGCTTTCTTT
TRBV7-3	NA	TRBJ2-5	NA	CASSLRSSGRQETQYF	TGTGCCAGCAGCTTAAGGTCCAGCGGGCGCCAAGAGACCCAGTACTTC
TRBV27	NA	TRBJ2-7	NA	CASSPYTPGEQYF	TGTGCCAGCAGTCCCTACACGCCGGGCGAGCAGTACTTC
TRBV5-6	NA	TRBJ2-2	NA	CASSLRQSATGELFF	TGTGCCAGCAGCTTACGACAGTCGGCCACCGGGGAGCTGTTTTTT
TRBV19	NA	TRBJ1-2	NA	CASESTSFSYGYTF	TGTGCTAGTGAGTCTACCAGTTTTTCCTATGGCTACACCTTC
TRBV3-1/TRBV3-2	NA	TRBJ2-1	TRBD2	CASSQGQRGGEFF	TGTGCCAGCAGCCAAGGTCAGCGGGGGGGCGAGTTCTTC
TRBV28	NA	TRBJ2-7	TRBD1	CASRRQGSYEQYF	TGTGCCAGCAGACGACAGGGCTCCTACGAGCAGTACTTC
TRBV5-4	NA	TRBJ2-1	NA	CASSPGSSSYNEQFF	TGTGCCAGCAGCCCCGGCTCCAGCTCCTACAATGAGCAGTTCTTC
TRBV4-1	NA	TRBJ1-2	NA	CASSQELGIFYGYTF	TGCGCCAGCAGCCAAGAATTAGGAATCTTCTATGGCTACACCTTC
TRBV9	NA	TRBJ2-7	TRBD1	CASSPQTGGTYEQYF	TGTGCCAGCAGCCCCCAGACAGGGGGCACCTACGAGCAGTACTTC
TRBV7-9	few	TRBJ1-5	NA	CASSVGYNQPQHF	TGTGCCAGCAGCGTAGGGTACAATCAGCCCCAGCATTTT
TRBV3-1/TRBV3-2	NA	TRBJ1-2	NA	CASSTPLGSYGYTF	TGTGCCAGCAGCACCCCCCTCGGAAGCTATGGCTACACCTTC
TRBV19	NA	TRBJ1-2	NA	CASSRGGSNYGYTF	TGTGCCAGTTCGCGGGGGGGCTCAAACTATGGCTACACCTTC
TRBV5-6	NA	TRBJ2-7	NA	CASSLGAFPEQYF	TGTGCCAGCAGCTTGGGAGCCTTCCCCGAGCAGTACTTC
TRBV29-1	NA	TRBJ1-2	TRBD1	CSVEPGGIRAGYTF	TGCAGCGTTGAACCAGGGGGCATAAGGGCTGGCTACACCTTC
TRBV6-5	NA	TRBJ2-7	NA	CASSTGHSSYEQYF	TGTGCCAGCAGTACCGGGCACAGCTCCTACGAGCAGTACTTC
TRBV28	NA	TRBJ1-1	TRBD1	CASSFTQGIEAFF	TGTGCCAGCAGTTTTACACAGGGGATCGAAGCTTTCTTT
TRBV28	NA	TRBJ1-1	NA	CASRATANTEAFF	TGTGCCAGCAGAGCGACGGCGAACACTGAAGCTTTCTTT
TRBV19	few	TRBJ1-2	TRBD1	CASSASSTGDYGYTF	TGTGCCAGTAGTGCGTCCTCTACAGGGGACTATGGCTACACCTTC
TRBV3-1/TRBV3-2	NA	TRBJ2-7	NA	CASSQGPGGVYEQYF	TGTGCCAGCAGCCAAGGCCCTGGGGGAGTCTACGAGCAGTACTTC